The source of this T cell receptor beta chain is a study of T cells after yellow fever vaccination. Study-wide context: Each low-cell-number fraction was prepared by means of SMART-Seq v4 Ultra Low Input.

General observations from the study: In post-booster samples, most primary-vaccination clones reappeared (approximately 96% CD4, roughly 90% CD8).

V was clipped by 5 bases and J by 6 bases, with 8 bases between them. The germline CDR1 and CDR2 sequences are MNHEY and SVGEGT. This CDR3 has 12 residues. TCR cDNA, made by 5'RACE template switching, carried an added universal primer site and UMIs. TCRdb itself ran the 5' RACE reads through MiXCR, one entry per CDR3 protein. The sample includes under 350,000 distinct CDR3 sequences, 4.1% seen only once; the top ten take 20% to 25%. Comment on this clonotype: Its specificity is unknown.

Sample: PBMCs, taken 5 days after the yellow fever booster vaccination. This sequence originates from a man between 18 and 29 years old who received the YFV17D yellow fever vaccine. The genes are TRBV6-2 or TRBV6-3 and TRBJ1-5, with a weak D call TRBD1 (5 bases). Here the CDR3 DNA reads TGTGCCAGCAGTGCCAGGGTTCAGCCCCAGCATTTT. Amino acid sequence: CASSARVQPQHF.